These 21 T cell receptor beta chains came from one sample sequenced in a study of CD8+ T cells in alopecia areata. Sequencing used cDNA as its template, made by extracting RNA and reverse transcribing it. Generated by immunoSEQ multiplex PCR, the TCRdb table keeps only in-frame clones and is missing some. This table holds some 110,000 clones, around two fifths found once. Sequenced input: CD4+ T cells sorted from blood. These receptors all come from a human donor with alopecia areata.

This clone turned up a few times. The V call is TRBV29-1, the J call TRBJ2-1; tentatively, D is TRBD1 or TRBD2 (5 bases each). CDR1 and CDR2 from the germline V gene are SQVTM and ANQGSEA. V gave up 7 bases and J gave up 4 bases, with 17 bases separating them. The CDR3 has 14 residues. The chain's CDR3 is CSAVGPEMYNEQFF. The CDR3, as DNA: TGCAGCGCTGTGGGACCAGAAATGTACAATGAGCAGTTCTTC.

This clone was found a few times. V and J are TRBV11-2 and TRBJ2-1; TRBD2 agrees at 14 bases. Germline V gives CDR1 SGHAT, CDR2 FQNNGV. V shed 0 bases, J shed 6 bases, and the junction held 7 bases outside the gene matches. CDR3 length equals 18 residues. CDR3 sequence: CASSLDPRGTSGSNEQFF. CDR3 bases: TGTGCCAGCAGCTTAGACCCCAGGGGGACTAGCGGGAGCAATGAGCAGTTCTTC.

This clone was detected a few times. As DNA, the CDR3 is TGCAGCGTTGATATTGGGCTAGCGTCCCCCTACGAGCAGTACTTC. This sequence encodes CSVDIGLASPYEQYF. The chain joins TRBV29-1 to TRBJ2-7; tentatively, D is TRBD2 (6 bases). The CDR3 sequence is 15 residues long. Trimming took off 3 bases at V and 2 bases at J, with 17 bases between the two ends. CDR1 is SQVTM and CDR2 is ANQGSEA in the germline V gene.

This clone was counted only a few times. This chain uses TRBV4-3 with TRBJ2-7; 10 positions agree with TRBD2. Per the germline V gene, CDR1 is LGHNA and CDR2 is YSLEER. Germline trimming cut 0 bases from V and 3 bases from J; bases unmatched to any gene: 8. The CDR3 runs 17 residues. In nucleotides, the CDR3 is TGCGCCAGCAGCCAAGACTATGGTGCTAGCGGGAGCTACGAGCAGTACTTC. As protein: CASSQDYGASGSYEQYF.

This clone was recorded a few times. The V and J genes are TRBV29-1 and TRBJ2-3; 9 bases are shared with TRBD1. This CDR3 is built from 15 residues. V was clipped by 4 bases and J by 1 base; unmatched bases: 6. In germline, CDR1 is SQVTM, CDR2 ANQGSEA. CDR3 DNA: TGCAGCGTTGGAAGGACAGGGGACGGCACAGATACGCAGTATTTT. Translation: CSVGRTGDGTDTQYF.

The V gene is TRBV30, the J gene TRBJ1-3; D is possibly TRBD1 (5 bases). The CDR3 totals 14 residues. V was pared by 0 bases and J by 1 base, with 7 bases between. CDR1 is GTSNPN, CDR2 SVGIG, per germline (reference sequence). The CDR3 region is CAWSVQVSGNTIYF. As DNA, the CDR3 is TGTGCCTGGAGTGTACAGGTGTCTGGAAACACCATATATTTT.

This clone was seen only a few times. This chain uses TRBV5-5 with TRBJ1-2; possible D gene TRBD1, 5 bases. The CDR3 extends over 15 amino acids. Germline-derived CDR1 and CDR2 are SGHKS and YYEKEE (reference sequence). V lost 3 bases and J 0 bases, leaving 12 bases between the germline ends. The chain's CDR3 is CASSSLMTANYGYTF. The DNA for the CDR3 is TGTGCCAGCAGCTCCCTAATGACAGCTAACTATGGCTACACCTTC.

This clone was detected only a few times. V is TRBV29-1 and J is TRBJ1-2; D gene uncertain. The CDR3 contains 15 residues. Germline values: CDR1 SQVTM, CDR2 ANQGSEA. V lost 2 bases to trimming and J lost 5 bases, with 18 bases between them. The CDR3 protein is CSVERMYRAGYGYTF. DNA of the CDR3: TGCAGCGTTGAAAGAATGTATAGGGCGGGGTATGGCTACACCTTC.

This clone was recorded a few times. The genes are TRBV29-1 and TRBJ2-4, with D possibly called TRBD1 or TRBD2 (5 bases each). Germline CDR1 is SQVTM and CDR2 is ANQGSEA. V gave up 4 bases and J gave up 7 bases, with 14 bases separating them. The CDR3 has 13 residues. Here the CDR3 reads CSVAGHLANIQYF. The CDR3 DNA follows: TGCAGCGTTGCGGGGCACTTAGCGAACATTCAGTACTTC. The complete variable domain, with remaining parts taken from reference TRBV29-1 and TRBJ2-4, reads SAVISQKPSRDICQRGTSLTIQCQVDSQVTMMFWYRQQPGQSLTLIATANQGSEATYESGFVIDKFPISRPNLTFSTLTVSNMSPEDSSIYLCSVAGHLANIQYFGAGTRLSVL.

This clone was observed a few times. This chain uses TRBV7-9 with TRBJ2-6, with D perhaps TRBD1 or TRBD2 (5 bases each). The V end was cut by 8 bases, the J end by 0 bases, with 14 bases between. This CDR3 region has 16 residues. Germline CDR1 and CDR2: SEHNR and FQNEAQ (reference sequence). The CDR3 region has the DNA TGTGCCAGCCTTCGGGACGCCTCCTCTGGGGCCAACGTCCTGACTTTC. This codes for CASLRDASSGANVLTF. The full variable domain, rest sourced from reference TRBV7-9 and TRBJ2-6, is DTGVSQNPRHKITKRGQNVTFRCDPISEHNRLYWYRQTLGQGPEFLTYFQNEAQLEKSRLLSDRFSAERPKGSFSTLEIQRTEQGDSAMYLCASLRDASSGANVLTFGAGSRLTVL.

V and J are TRBV29-1 and TRBJ2-7; D call uncertain. Trimming removed 6 bases at V and 3 bases at J, with 12 bases between. This CDR3 spans 12 amino acids. CDR1 and CDR2 from the germline V gene are SQVTM and ANQGSEA. In DNA form, the CDR3 reads TGCAGCGTCGGAAACAACAACTACGAGCAGTACTTC. Protein: CSVGNNNYEQYF.

The rearrangement joins TRBV29-1 to TRBJ2-3; D is ambiguous. The V and J ends lost 2 bases and 0 bases respectively, with 9 bases between them. The CDR3 consists of 14 residues. CDR1 SQVTM and CDR2 ANQGSEA come from the germline V gene. The CDR3 sequence is CSVEISLSTDTQYF. For the CDR3, the DNA is TGCAGCGTTGAAATTTCCCTTAGCACAGATACGCAGTATTTT.

DNA of the CDR3: TGTGCCAGCAGCTCGCTAAGGCTCGGGGGGGAGCAGTACTTC. This codes for CASSSLRLGGEQYF. V and J are TRBV13 and TRBJ2-7, with 7 bases matching TRBD2. Losses at the gene ends were 4 bases for V and 7 bases for J; bases not matched to a gene: 10. CDR1 is PRHDT, CDR2 FYEKMQ, per germline (reference sequence). This CDR3 has 14 amino acids.

The rearrangement links TRBV29-1 to TRBJ2-7; the D is unclear. The CDR3 loop spans 14 amino acids. Germline-derived CDR1 and CDR2 are SQVTM and ANQGSEA. Trimming took 5 bases from V and 1 from J, leaving 15 bases between them. CDR3 sequence (DNA): TGCAGCGTTTGTATATCCATACAATCCTACGAGCAGTACTTC. Translation: CSVCISIQSYEQYF.

This clone was picked up one time. J is TRBJ2-1 and V is TRBV6-5; D unclear. Germline loops: CDR1 MNHEY, CDR2 SVGAGI. The CDR3 has 11 amino acids. The V gene lost 1 base and the J gene lost 6 bases, with 1 base spanning the gap. The CDR3 region is CASSYFNEQFF. In DNA form, the CDR3 reads TGTGCCAGCAGTTACTTCAATGAGCAGTTCTTC.

This chain uses TRBV7-2 with TRBJ1-1, with TRBD1 as a possible D gene (5 bases). The CDR3 length is 13 residues. In germline, CDR1 is SGHTA, CDR2 FQGNSA. The V gene lost 3 bases and the J gene lost 4 bases, with 9 bases spanning the gap. CDR3 residues: CASSFQGFTEAFF. The CDR3 DNA reads as TGTGCCAGCAGCTTTCAGGGTTTCACTGAAGCTTTCTTT.

In its sample, this clone was seen once. The chain combines TRBV28 with TRBJ1-2; no clear D. The CDR3 loop spans 13 amino acids. Germline V lookup: CDR1 MDHEN, CDR2 SYDVKM. Trimming removed 4 bases at V and 4 bases at J, with 10 bases between. The CDR3 region has the DNA TGTGCCAGCAGTTCCCCCCCGCTCTATGGCTACACCTTC. As protein: CASSSPPLYGYTF.

The chain employs TRBV29-1 and TRBJ1-2; possible D gene TRBD1, 5 bases. Between the trimmed V and J ends, which lost 3 bases and 4 bases, there was a span of 21 bases. The V gene's germline CDR1 is SQVTM and CDR2 ANQGSEA. CDR3 length: 16 amino acids. The CDR3, as DNA: TGCAGCGTTGATGGGAGGCAGGGCAGTCCTCCCTATGGCTACACCTTC. This sequence encodes CSVDGRQGSPPYGYTF.

This rearrangement joins TRBV7-3 to TRBJ2-3, with 13 bases aligning to TRBD2. The germline V gene encodes CDR1 SGHTA and CDR2 FQGTGA. Trimming took 4 bases from V and 3 from J; bases not matched to a gene: 4. This CDR3 comprises 16 residues. The CDR3 DNA reads TGTGCCAGCAGCTCGGGACTAGCGGGACTTACAGATACGCAGTATTTT. This gives the protein CASSSGLAGLTDTQYF.

This clone was detected only once. The V gene is TRBV25-1, the J gene TRBJ2-2; possibly TRBD1 or TRBD2 for D (5 bases each). Germline V gene sequence: CDR1 MGHDK, CDR2 SYGVNS. Trimming removed 9 bases at V and 6 bases at J, with 26 bases between. CDR3 length equals 17 residues. CDR3 nucleotides: TGTGCCAGGACCACAGGCTCCACACGTGGGGGATCCGGGGAGCTGTTTTTT. This encodes CARTTGSTRGGSGELFF.

The chain recombines TRBV27 with TRBJ1-5; perhaps TRBD1 as D (5 bases). Between the trimmed V and J ends, which lost 5 bases and 6 bases, there was a span of 11 bases. The germline CDR1 and CDR2 sequences are MNHEY and SMNVEV (reference sequence). The CDR3 contains 13 residues. The CDR3 reads CASSLSRAQPQHF. As DNA, the CDR3 is TGTGCCAGCAGTCTAAGCAGGGCTCAGCCCCAGCATTTT.